One and the same sample provided the 3 T cell receptor beta chains below, sequenced in a study of PD-L1 blockade in urothelial cancer. Stated time point: pretreatment peripheral blood. Clones were sequenced by immunoSEQ multiplex PCR, and TCRdb holds only the in-frame ones, with some missing. The data show some 87,000 clones, with 80% to 90% seen just once and approximately 2% held by the top ten. This material consisted of PBMCs, taken around atezolizumab (anti-PD-L1) treatment. The source is a man aged 55 to 70 with urothelial cancer.

The table lists this clone with a few counts. CDR3 DNA sequence: TGTGCCAGCAGCCAAGGGGACAACCCCCAAGAGACCCAGTACTTC. Translation gives CASSQGDNPQETQYF. The V gene is TRBV4-2, the J gene TRBJ2-5, with D tentatively TRBD1 (6 bases). The CDR3 loop spans 15 amino acids. Trimming removed 1 base at V and 1 base at J, with 10 bases between. Germline values: CDR1 LGHNA, CDR2 YNFKEQ.

This clone was seen more than once but under ten times. The J gene is TRBJ2-7, the V gene TRBV27, with 13 nucleotides matching TRBD2. CDR1 and CDR2 (germline): MNHEY, SMNVEV (reference sequence). The length of the CDR3 is 16 residues. V lost 7 bases, J lost 7 bases, and 13 bases stayed unmatched. CDR3 region: CASTPAGLAGEGEQYF. The CDR3 DNA follows: TGTGCCAGCACTCCTGCCGGACTAGCGGGAGAGGGGGAGCAGTACTTC.

The chain uses TRBV6-5 and TRBJ1-5; the D gene is possibly TRBD1 (5 bases). V lost 2 bases and J lost 9, with 8 bases in between. The CDR3 loop spans 12 amino acids. The germline CDR1 and CDR2 sequences are MNHEY and SVGAGI. This chain's CDR3 is CASSYGAGPQHF. The CDR3 DNA follows: TGTGCCAGCAGTTACGGGGCCGGGCCCCAGCATTTT.